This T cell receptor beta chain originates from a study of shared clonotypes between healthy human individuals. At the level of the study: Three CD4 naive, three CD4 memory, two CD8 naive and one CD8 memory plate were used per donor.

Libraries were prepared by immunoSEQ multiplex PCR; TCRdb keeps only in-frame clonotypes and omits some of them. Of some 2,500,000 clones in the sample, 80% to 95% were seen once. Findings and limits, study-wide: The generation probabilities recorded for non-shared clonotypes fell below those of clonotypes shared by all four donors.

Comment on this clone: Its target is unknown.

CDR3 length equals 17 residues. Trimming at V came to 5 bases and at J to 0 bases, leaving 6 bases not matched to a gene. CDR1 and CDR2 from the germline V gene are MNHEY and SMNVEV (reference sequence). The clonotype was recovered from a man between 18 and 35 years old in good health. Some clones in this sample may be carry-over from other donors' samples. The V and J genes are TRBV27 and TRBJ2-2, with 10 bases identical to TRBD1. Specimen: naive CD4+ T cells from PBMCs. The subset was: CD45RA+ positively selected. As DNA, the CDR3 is TGTGCCAGCAGTAGGGAGGGGACAGGGGCGAACACCGGGGAGCTGTTTTTT. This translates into CASSREGTGANTGELFF.